This TCR beta chain was obtained from a study of blood T cell repertoires in COVID-19. Source study methods: Reference gene primer amplification gave estimated nucleated cell counts. Here immunoSEQ multiplex PCR was the method, and the copy in TCRdb shows in-frame clones only, minus some. Clone size and the V and J calls come from that table; the DNA yielded D and trimming. The data show fewer than 350,000 clones, less than 85% seen once. This clone came up a few times. Cohort assignment relied on participant-reported clinical history. V trimming: 3 bases; J trimming: 2 bases; junction bases outside the gene matches: 8. This CDR3 is 18 amino acids long. Germline V lookup: CDR1 MNHEY, CDR2 SVGEGT.

This clonotype was obtained from a woman in her 50s who had recovered from COVID-19. The sample consisted of PBMCs or T cells enriched from blood (not recorded which). The chain combines TRBV6-2 or TRBV6-3 with TRBJ2-6, with 9 bases that match TRBD1. DNA of the CDR3: TGTGCCAGCAGTTATATGGGACAGGGTACTGCTGGGGCCAACGTCCTGACTTTC. Its protein is CASSYMGQGTAGANVLTF.